The present entry profiles one T cell receptor beta chain with its context. Its antigen is not identified. The treatment is: roughly 20 received Ad26.COV2.S at low or high dose, single or two shots; 5 received placebo; per-sample allocation not given. Specimens were obtained on day 63 following the first vaccine or placebo injection. Here immunoSEQ multiplex PCR was the method, and the copy in TCRdb shows in-frame clones only, minus some. The repertoire holds some 450,000 clones, with less than 95% as singletons. These data originate in a study of Ad26.COV2.S vaccination and SARS-CoV-2 variants. Study information: Once, or twice with 56 days between doses, Ad26.COV2.S was given intramuscularly. Findings and caveats of the study: Among vaccine recipients, spike-specific TCR breadth exceeded that of placebo recipients. The authors reported substantial breadth in spike-specific CD8+ and CD4+ T cell responses after vaccination. The analyses of TCR breadth and depth may have understated the size of total T cell responses.

This TCR was recovered from a person between 18 and 60 years old who received the Ad26.COV2.S COVID-19 vaccine or a placebo. The specimen comprised peripheral blood, sampled in a trial of Ad26.COV2.S vaccine versus placebo.

The DNA for the CDR3 is TGTGCCAGCAGCTTGGCAGGGTTCACAGATACGCAGTATTTT. It codes for CASSLAGFTDTQYF. V and J are TRBV7-9 and TRBJ2-3, with D possibly matching TRBD1 (5 bases). V lost 3 bases and J 2 bases, leaving 9 bases between the germline ends. Looked up from germline, CDR1 is SEHNR and CDR2 is FQNEAQ (reference sequence). The CDR3 runs to 14 residues.